Below, one T cell receptor (beta chain) is given with its context. What was sequenced were expressed TCRB transcripts, since all of the isolated RNA had been reverse transcribed. Sequenced by immunoSEQ multiplex PCR; TCRdb stores in-frame clones only, minus some. The sample lists 900,000 or so clones; about a sixth were seen once. This CDR3 region has 17 residues. CDR1 is LGHNA and CDR2 is YNFKEQ in the germline V gene. The J segment lost 5 bases and the V segment lost 1 base, leaving 13 bases of the junction unmatched. The data were obtained in a study of beta chain features in type 1 diabetes. Sequences were obtained from naive CD4+ T cells from blood. The receptor was isolated from a woman younger than 30 in good health. V usage is TRBV4-2 and J usage is TRBJ2-7, with 8 bases lining up with TRBD2. CDR3: CASSQGSRAAGADEQYF. CDR3 DNA: TGTGCCAGCAGCCAAGGCAGTCGAGCAGCGGGAGCGGACGAGCAGTACTTC.